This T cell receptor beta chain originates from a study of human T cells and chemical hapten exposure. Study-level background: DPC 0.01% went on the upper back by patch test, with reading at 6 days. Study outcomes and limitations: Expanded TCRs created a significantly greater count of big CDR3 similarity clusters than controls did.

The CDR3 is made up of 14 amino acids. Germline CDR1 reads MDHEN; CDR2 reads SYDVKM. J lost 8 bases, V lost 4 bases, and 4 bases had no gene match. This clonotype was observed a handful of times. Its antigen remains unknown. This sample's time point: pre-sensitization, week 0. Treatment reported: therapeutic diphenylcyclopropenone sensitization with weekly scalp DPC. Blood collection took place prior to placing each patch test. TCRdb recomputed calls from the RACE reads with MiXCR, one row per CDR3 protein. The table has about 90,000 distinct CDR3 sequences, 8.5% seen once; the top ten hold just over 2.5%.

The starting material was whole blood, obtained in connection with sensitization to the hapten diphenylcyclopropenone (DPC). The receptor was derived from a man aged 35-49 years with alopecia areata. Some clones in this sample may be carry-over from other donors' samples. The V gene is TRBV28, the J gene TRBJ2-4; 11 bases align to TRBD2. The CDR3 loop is CASSSSGRRYIQYF. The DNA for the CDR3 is TGTGCCAGCAGTTCTAGCGGGAGGAGGTACATTCAGTACTTC.